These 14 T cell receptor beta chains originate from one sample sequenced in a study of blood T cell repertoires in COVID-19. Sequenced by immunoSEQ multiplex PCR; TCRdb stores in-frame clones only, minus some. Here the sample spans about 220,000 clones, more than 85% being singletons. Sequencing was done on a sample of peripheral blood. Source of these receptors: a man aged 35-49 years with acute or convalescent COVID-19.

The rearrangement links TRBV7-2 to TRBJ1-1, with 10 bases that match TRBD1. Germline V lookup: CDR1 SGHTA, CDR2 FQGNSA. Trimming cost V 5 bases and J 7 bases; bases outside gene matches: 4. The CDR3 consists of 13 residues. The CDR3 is CASSPDRGREAFF. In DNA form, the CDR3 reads TGTGCCAGCAGCCCCGACAGGGGGCGTGAAGCTTTCTTT. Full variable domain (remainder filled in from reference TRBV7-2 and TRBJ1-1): GAGVSQSPSNKVTEKGKDVELRCDPISGHTALYWYRQSLGQGLEFLIYFQGNSAPDKSGLPSDRFSAERTGGSVSTLTIQRTQQEDSAVYLCASSPDRGREAFFGQGTRLTVV.

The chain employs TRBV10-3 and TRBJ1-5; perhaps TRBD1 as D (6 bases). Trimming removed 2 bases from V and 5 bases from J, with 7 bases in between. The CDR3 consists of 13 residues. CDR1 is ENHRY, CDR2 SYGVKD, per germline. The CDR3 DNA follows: TGTGCCATCAGTGAGGGACAGCATCAGCCCCAGCATTTT. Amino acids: CAISEGQHQPQHF.

In DNA, the CDR3 is TGTGCCAGCAGTTTATTAGGGGGCGTCGGGAAGACCCAGTACTTC. This sequence encodes CASSLLGGVGKTQYF. V is TRBV28 and J is TRBJ2-5; TRBD1 aligns across 7 bases. The CDR3 sequence is 15 residues long. V lost 1 base and J lost 6; bases outside the gene matches: 8. Germline CDR1 reads MDHEN; CDR2 reads SYDVKM.

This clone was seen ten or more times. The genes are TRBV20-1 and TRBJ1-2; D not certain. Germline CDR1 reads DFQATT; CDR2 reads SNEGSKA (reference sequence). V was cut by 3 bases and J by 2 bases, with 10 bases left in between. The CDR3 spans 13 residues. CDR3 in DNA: TGCAGTGCTAGTGAGCAGCGCAACTATGGCTACACCTTC. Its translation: CSASEQRNYGYTF.

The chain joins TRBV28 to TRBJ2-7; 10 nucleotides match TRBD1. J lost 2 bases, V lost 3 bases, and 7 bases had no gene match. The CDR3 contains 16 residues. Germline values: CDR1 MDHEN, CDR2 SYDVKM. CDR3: CASSLPLGQGAYEQYF. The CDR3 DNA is TGTGCCAGCAGTTTGCCCCTCGGACAGGGGGCCTACGAGCAGTACTTC.

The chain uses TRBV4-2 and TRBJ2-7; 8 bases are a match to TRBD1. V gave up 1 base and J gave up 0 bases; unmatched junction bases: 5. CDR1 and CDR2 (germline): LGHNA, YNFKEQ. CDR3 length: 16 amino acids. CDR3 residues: CASSQAGGLSSYEQYF. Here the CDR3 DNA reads TGTGCCAGCAGCCAAGCAGGGGGCCTCAGCTCCTACGAGCAGTACTTC.

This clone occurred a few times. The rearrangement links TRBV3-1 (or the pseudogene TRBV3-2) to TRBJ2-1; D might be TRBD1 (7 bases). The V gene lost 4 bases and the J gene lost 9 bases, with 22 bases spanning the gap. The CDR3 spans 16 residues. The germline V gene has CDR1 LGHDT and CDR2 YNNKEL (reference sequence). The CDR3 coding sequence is TGTGCCAGCAGCCGATTTTTCGCGGGACAGAATATTGAGCAGTTCTTC. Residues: CASSRFFAGQNIEQFF.

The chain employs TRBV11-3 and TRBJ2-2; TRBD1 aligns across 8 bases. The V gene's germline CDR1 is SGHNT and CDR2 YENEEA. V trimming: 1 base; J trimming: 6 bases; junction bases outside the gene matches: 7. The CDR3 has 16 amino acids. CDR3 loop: CASSLVAGGDAGELFF. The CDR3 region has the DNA TGTGCCAGCAGCTTAGTGGCAGGGGGCGACGCCGGGGAGCTGTTTTTT. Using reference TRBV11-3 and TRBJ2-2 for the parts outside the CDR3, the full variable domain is EAGVVQSPRYKIIEKKQPVAFWCNPISGHNTLYWYLQNLGQGPELLIRYENEEAVDDSQLPKDRFSAERLKGVDSTLKIQPAELGDSAVYLCASSLVAGGDAGELFFGEGSRLTVL.

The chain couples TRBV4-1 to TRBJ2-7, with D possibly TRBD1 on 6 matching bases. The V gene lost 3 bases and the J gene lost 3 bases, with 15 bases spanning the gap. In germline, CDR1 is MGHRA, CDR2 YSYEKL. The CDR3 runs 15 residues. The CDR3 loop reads CASSQMGAPIYEQYF. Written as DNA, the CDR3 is TGCGCCAGCAGCCAGATGGGGGCGCCCATCTACGAGCAGTACTTC.

CDR3 protein: CASSFAGLVEQYF. The CDR3 DNA reads TGTGCCAGCAGCTTCGCAGGGCTGGTCGAGCAGTACTTC. The rearrangement joins TRBV7-9 to TRBJ2-7; perhaps TRBD1 as D (5 bases). Germline CDR1 is SEHNR and CDR2 is FQNEAQ (reference sequence). CDR3 length: 13 amino acids. Trimming stripped 3 bases from V and 6 bases from J, with 12 bases between. Based on the CDR3 plus reference TRBV7-9 and TRBJ2-7, the full variable domain is DTGVSQNPRHKITKRGQNVTFRCDPISEHNRLYWYRQTLGQGPEFLTYFQNEAQLEKSRLLSDRFSAERPKGSFSTLEIQRTEQGDSAMYLCASSFAGLVEQYFGPGTRLTVT.

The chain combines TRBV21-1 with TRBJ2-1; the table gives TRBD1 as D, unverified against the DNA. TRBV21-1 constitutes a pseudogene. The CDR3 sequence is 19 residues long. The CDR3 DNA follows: TGTGCCAGCTGCCCACCACCCCGGGACAGGGGGGTGCGGAACAATGAGCAGTTCTTC. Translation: CASCPPPRDRGVRNNEQFF.

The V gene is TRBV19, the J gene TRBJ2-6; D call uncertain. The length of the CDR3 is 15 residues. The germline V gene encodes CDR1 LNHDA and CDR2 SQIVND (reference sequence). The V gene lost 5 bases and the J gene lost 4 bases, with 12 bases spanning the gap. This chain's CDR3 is CASSFMRSGANVLTF. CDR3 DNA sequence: TGTGCCAGTAGTTTCATGAGGTCCGGGGCCAACGTCCTGACTTTC. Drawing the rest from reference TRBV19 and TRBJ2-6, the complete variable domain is DGGITQSPKYLFRKEGQNVTLSCEQNLNHDAMYWYRQDPGQGLRLIYYSQIVNDFQKGDIAEGYSVSREKKESFPLTVTSAQKNPTAFYLCASSFMRSGANVLTFGAGSRLTVL.

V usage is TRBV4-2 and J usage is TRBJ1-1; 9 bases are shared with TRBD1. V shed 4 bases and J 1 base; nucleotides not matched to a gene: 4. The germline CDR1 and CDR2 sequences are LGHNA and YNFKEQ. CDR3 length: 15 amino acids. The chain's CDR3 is CASSLKQGANTEAFF. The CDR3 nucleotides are TGTGCCAGCAGCCTTAAACAGGGGGCGAACACTGAAGCTTTCTTT.

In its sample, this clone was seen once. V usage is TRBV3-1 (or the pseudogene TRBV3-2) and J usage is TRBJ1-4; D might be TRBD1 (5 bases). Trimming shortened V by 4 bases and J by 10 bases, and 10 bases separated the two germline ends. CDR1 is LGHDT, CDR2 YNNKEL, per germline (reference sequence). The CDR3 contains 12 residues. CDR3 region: CASSRPQGKLFF. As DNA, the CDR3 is TGTGCCAGCAGCCGCCCCCAGGGAAAACTGTTTTTT.